A selection of T cell receptor beta chains follows, all from one sample in a study of human T cells and chemical hapten exposure. TCRdb fed the RACE reads into MiXCR, producing one record per CDR3 protein. The sample includes tens of thousands of distinct CDR3 sequences, 9.3% of them seen just once. The source was whole blood, collected in connection with sensitization to the hapten diphenylcyclopropenone (DPC). Source of these receptors: a woman in her fifties or sixties with alopecia areata. Some clones in this sample may be carry-over from other donors' samples. CDR3s include the opening cysteine and the closing phenylalanine or tryptophan. A D gene is named only where the DNA matches it firmly. Rows give clone size only sometimes, using once, few, many, or a class for an expanded clone.

CDR3 length: 12; D gene: .; clone size: many; J gene: TRBJ2-5; V gene: TRBV12-3/TRBV12-4; CDR3 DNA: TGTGCCAGCAGTTCAATCCAAGAGACCCAGTACTTC; CDR3 protein: CASSSIQETQYF
CDR3 length: 12; D gene: .; clone size: many; J gene: TRBJ2-7; V gene: TRBV29-1; CDR3 DNA: TGCAGCGGCCAGCCCCATGACGGCGAGCAGTACTTC; CDR3 protein: CSGQPHDGEQYF
CDR3 length: 15; D gene: .; clone size: many; J gene: TRBJ2-3; V gene: TRBV12-3/TRBV12-4; CDR3 DNA: TGTGCCAGCAGTTTAGAGGGGTCGGTGGTTGATACGCAGTATTTT; CDR3 protein: CASSLEGSVVDTQYF
CDR3 length: 11; D gene: .; clone size: .; J gene: TRBJ2-5; V gene: TRBV5-1; CDR3 DNA: TGCGCCAGCAGCTTGGTGGAGACCCAGTACTTC; CDR3 protein: CASSLVETQYF
CDR3 length: 17; D gene: TRBD2; clone size: many; J gene: TRBJ2-7; V gene: TRBV24-1; CDR3 DNA: TGTGCCACCAGTCCGACGCCGGGCGGGAGGGCCTCGTACGAGCAGTACTTC; CDR3 protein: CATSPTPGGRASYEQYF
CDR3 length: 14; D gene: TRBD2; clone size: many; J gene: TRBJ2-1; V gene: TRBV5-1; CDR3 DNA: TGCGCCAGCAGCGTAGCGGGATTTCGCAATGAGCAGTTCTTC; CDR3 protein: CASSVAGFRNEQFF
CDR3 length: 15; D gene: TRBD2; clone size: many; J gene: TRBJ2-5; V gene: TRBV5-4; CDR3 DNA: TGTGCCAGCAGCTTAGGGAGCGGGAGGGGAGAGACCCAGTACTTC; CDR3 protein: CASSLGSGRGETQYF
CDR3 length: 16; D gene: TRBD2; clone size: .; J gene: TRBJ2-1; V gene: TRBV28; CDR3 DNA: TGTGCCAGCAGTTTCTCCTCTAGCGGGAGTTCGAATGAGCAGTTCTTC; CDR3 protein: CASSFSSSGSSNEQFF
CDR3 length: 15; D gene: TRBD1; clone size: many; J gene: TRBJ1-1; V gene: TRBV29-1; CDR3 DNA: TGCAGCGTTAAAAACAGGGGAGAATGGGGGACTGAAGCTTTCTTT; CDR3 protein: CSVKNRGEWGTEAFF
CDR3 length: 16; D gene: TRBD1; clone size: few; J gene: TRBJ1-1; V gene: TRBV6-6; CDR3 DNA: TGTGCCAGCAGACCTAAGGGACAGGGAAAGAACACTGAAGCTTTCTTT; CDR3 protein: CASRPKGQGKNTEAFF
CDR3 length: 13; D gene: .; clone size: few; J gene: TRBJ2-3; V gene: TRBV29-1; CDR3 DNA: TGCAGCGTTGCTTGGGAAAGCACAGATACGCAGTATTTT; CDR3 protein: CSVAWESTDTQYF
CDR3 length: 14; D gene: .; clone size: many; J gene: TRBJ2-2; V gene: TRBV29-1; CDR3 DNA: TGCAGCGTTTATTTTGGACAGAACACCGGGGAGCTGTTTTTT; CDR3 protein: CSVYFGQNTGELFF
CDR3 length: 13; D gene: .; clone size: many; J gene: TRBJ2-1; V gene: TRBV29-1; CDR3 DNA: TGCAGCGTTCAGCCGGGACCCTACAATGAGCAGTTCTTC; CDR3 protein: CSVQPGPYNEQFF
CDR3 length: 16; D gene: .; clone size: many; J gene: TRBJ2-4; V gene: TRBV6-2/TRBV6-3; CDR3 DNA: TGTGCCAGCAGTAAGGGACCTTCCCAAGCCAAAAACATTCAGTACTTC; CDR3 protein: CASSKGPSQAKNIQYF
CDR3 length: 14; D gene: TRBD2; clone size: many; J gene: TRBJ2-7; V gene: TRBV13; CDR3 DNA: TGTGCCAGCAGTCCACCCGGGACTAGCGGGATTCATTACTTC; CDR3 protein: CASSPPGTSGIHYF
CDR3 length: 16; D gene: .; clone size: few; J gene: TRBJ2-1; V gene: TRBV10-3; CDR3 DNA: TGTGCCATCAGTGAGTCGATTTCCCCTTCAAACAATGAGCAGTTCTTC; CDR3 protein: CAISESISPSNNEQFF
CDR3 length: 18; D gene: .; clone size: many; J gene: TRBJ1-3; V gene: TRBV14; CDR3 DNA: TGTGCCAGCAGCCAAGACCATTCCAGCAGGCTCTGGGCAAACACCATATATTTT; CDR3 protein: CASSQDHSSRLWANTIYF
CDR3 length: 15; D gene: TRBD2; clone size: many; J gene: TRBJ2-1; V gene: TRBV12-3/TRBV12-4; CDR3 DNA: TGTGCCAGCAGTTTAGGCGCGGGAGGGTACAATGAGCAGTTCTTC; CDR3 protein: CASSLGAGGYNEQFF
CDR3 length: 14; D gene: TRBD1; clone size: .; J gene: TRBJ1-1; V gene: TRBV7-9; CDR3 DNA: TGTGCCACCCACCGGGCAGGGGGAAACACTGAAGCTTTCTTT; CDR3 protein: CATHRAGGNTEAFF
CDR3 length: 13; D gene: TRBD1; clone size: many; J gene: TRBJ1-5; V gene: TRBV29-1; CDR3 DNA: TGCAGCGTTGCACAGGGGGCCAATCAGCCCCAGCATTTT; CDR3 protein: CSVAQGANQPQHF
CDR3 length: 17; D gene: TRBD1; clone size: many; J gene: TRBJ1-5; V gene: TRBV28; CDR3 DNA: TGTGCCAGCAGTTTTTCGCGTATATCAGGGGGCGGGCAGCCCCAGCATTTT; CDR3 protein: CASSFSRISGGGQPQHF
CDR3 length: 13; D gene: .; clone size: many; J gene: TRBJ2-7; V gene: TRBV6-5; CDR3 DNA: TGTGCCAGCAGGTCTAGCGCCGTCCACGAGCAGTACTTC; CDR3 protein: CASRSSAVHEQYF